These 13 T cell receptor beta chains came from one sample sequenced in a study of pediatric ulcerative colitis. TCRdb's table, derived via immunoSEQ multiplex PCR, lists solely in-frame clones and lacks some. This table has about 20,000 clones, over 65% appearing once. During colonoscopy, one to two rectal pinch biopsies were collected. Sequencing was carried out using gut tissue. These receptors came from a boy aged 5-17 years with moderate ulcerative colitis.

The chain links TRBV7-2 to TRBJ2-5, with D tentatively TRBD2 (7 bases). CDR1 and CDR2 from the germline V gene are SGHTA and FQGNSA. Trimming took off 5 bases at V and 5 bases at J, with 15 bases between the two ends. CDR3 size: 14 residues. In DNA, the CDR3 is TGTGCCAGCAGCCTACGGGGGGCCTGGGAGACCCAGTACTTC. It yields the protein CASSLRGAWETQYF.

The CDR3 region is CASSITAGTNYNEQFF. DNA for the CDR3: TGTGCCAGTAGTATCACAGCGGGAACGAACTACAATGAGCAGTTCTTC. The V gene is TRBV19, the J gene TRBJ2-1; TRBD2 agrees at 7 bases. The J segment lost 3 bases and the V segment lost 3 bases, leaving 8 bases of the junction unmatched. Germline lookup yields CDR1 LNHDA and CDR2 SQIVND (reference sequence). This CDR3 spans 16 amino acids.

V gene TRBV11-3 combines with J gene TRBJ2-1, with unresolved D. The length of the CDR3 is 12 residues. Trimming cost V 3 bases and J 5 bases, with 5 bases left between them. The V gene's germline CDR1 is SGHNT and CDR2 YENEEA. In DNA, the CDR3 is TGTGCCAGCAGCTTGAATAACAATGAGCAGTTCTTC. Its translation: CASSLNNNEQFF.

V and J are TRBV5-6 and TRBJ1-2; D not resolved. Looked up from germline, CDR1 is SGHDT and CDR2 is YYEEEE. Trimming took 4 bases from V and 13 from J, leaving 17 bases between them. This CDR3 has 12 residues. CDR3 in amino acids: CASSLGLLKGTF. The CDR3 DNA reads TGTGCCAGCAGCCTCGGGCTATTAAAGGGCACCTTC. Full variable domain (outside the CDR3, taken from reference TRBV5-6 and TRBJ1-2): DAGVTQSPTHLIKTRGQQVTLRCSPKSGHDTVSWYQQALGQGPQFIFQYYEEEERQRGNFPDRFSGHQFPNYSSELNVNALLLGDSALYLCASSLGLLKGTFGSGTRLTVV.

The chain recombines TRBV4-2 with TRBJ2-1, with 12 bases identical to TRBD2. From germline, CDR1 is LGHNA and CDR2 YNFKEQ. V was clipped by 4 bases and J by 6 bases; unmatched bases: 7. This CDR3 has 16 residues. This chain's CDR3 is CASSRGGLAGPNEQFF. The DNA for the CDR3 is TGTGCCAGCAGCCGGGGGGGACTAGCGGGCCCCAATGAGCAGTTCTTC.

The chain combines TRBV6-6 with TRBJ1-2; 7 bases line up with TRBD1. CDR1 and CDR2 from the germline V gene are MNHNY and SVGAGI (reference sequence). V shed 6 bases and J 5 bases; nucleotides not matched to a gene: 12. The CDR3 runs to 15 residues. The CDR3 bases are TGTGCCAGCAGGGACCCGGGACAGTCTTTATATGGCTACACCTTC. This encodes CASRDPGQSLYGYTF.

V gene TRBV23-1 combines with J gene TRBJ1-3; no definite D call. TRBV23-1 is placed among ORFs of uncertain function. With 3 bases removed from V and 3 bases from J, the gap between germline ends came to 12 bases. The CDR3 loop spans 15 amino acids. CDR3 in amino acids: CASSHLTPDGNTIYF. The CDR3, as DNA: TGCGCCAGCAGTCATTTGACTCCGGATGGAAACACCATATATTTT.

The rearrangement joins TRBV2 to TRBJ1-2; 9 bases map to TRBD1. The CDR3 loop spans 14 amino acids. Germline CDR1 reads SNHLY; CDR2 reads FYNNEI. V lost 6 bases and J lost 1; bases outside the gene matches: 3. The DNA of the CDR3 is TGTGCCAGCAGCGGACAGGGGCTTAACTATGGCTACACCTTC. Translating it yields CASSGQGLNYGYTF.

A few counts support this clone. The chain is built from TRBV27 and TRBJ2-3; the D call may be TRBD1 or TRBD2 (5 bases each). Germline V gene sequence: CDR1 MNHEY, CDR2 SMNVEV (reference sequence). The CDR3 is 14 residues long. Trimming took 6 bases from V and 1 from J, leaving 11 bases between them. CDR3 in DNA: TGTGCCAGCAGCACCCGGGGACGCACAGATACGCAGTATTTT. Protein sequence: CASSTRGRTDTQYF.

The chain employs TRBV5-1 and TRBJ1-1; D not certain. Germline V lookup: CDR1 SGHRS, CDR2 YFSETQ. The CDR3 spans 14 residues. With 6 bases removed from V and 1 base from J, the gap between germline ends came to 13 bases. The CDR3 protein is CASKSGQKNTEAFF. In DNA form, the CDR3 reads TGCGCCAGCAAATCTGGGCAGAAGAACACTGAAGCTTTCTTT.

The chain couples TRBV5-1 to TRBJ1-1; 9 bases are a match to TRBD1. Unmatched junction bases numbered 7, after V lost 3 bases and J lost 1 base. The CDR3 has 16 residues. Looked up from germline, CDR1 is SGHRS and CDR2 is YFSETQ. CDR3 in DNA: TGCGCCAGCAGCTGGGCGTCGGGACAGGGGAACACTGAAGCTTTCTTT. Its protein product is CASSWASGQGNTEAFF.

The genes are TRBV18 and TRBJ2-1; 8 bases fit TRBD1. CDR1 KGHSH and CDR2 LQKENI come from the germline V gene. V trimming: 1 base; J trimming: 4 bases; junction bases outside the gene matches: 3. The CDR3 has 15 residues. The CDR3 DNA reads TGTGCCAGCTCACCACTGGACAGGGTTTACAATGAGCAGTTCTTC. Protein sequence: CASSPLDRVYNEQFF.

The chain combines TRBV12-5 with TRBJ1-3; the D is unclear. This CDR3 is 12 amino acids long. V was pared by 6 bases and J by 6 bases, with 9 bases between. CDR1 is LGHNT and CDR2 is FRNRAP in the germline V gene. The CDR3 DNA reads TGTGCTAGTGGGCACTTTATAAACACCATATATTTT. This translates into CASGHFINTIYF.